This T cell receptor (beta chain) was observed in a study of control samples from healthy donors and cancer patients. Only in-frame clones appear in the TCRdb table, and some are missing; sequencing was by immunoSEQ multiplex PCR. The sample carries 60,000 to 70,000 clones, almost 85% recorded once. The CDR3 length is 14 residues. Looked up from germline, CDR1 is LNHDA and CDR2 is SQIVND (reference sequence). Trimming left V 6 bases short and J 1 base short, with 12 bases between. The material sequenced was blood. The J gene is TRBJ1-1, the V gene TRBV19; D is perhaps TRBD1 (6 bases). This sequence originates from a middle-aged man in good health. The chain's CDR3 is CASRPYRENTEAFF. The CDR3 DNA is TGTGCCAGTAGACCCTACAGGGAGAACACTGAAGCTTTCTTT.